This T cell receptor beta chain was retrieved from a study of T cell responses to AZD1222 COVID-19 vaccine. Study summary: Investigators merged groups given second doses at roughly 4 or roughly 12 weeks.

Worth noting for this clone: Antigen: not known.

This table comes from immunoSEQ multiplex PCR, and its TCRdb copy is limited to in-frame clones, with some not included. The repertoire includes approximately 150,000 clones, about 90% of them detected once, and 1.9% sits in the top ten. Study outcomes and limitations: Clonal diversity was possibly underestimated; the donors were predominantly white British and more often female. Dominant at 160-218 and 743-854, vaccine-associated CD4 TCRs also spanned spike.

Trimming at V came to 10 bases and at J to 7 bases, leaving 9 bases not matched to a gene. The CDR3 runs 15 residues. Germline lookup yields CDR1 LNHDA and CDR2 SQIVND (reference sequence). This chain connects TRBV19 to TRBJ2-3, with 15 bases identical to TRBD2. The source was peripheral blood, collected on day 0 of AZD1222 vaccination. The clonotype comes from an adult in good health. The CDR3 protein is CATSSGLAGGYTQYF. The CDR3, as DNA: TGTGCCACCAGCTCGGGACTAGCGGGAGGATATACGCAGTATTTT.